Listed here is a single T cell receptor (beta chain). Its antigen is as yet unknown. The sample originates from a study of OX40 agonist ivuxolimab in advanced cancers. Study details: Males comprised roughly four fifths of the group, whose mean age was roughly 64 years (range 23 to 79).

Trimming pared 0 bases from V and 3 bases from J, leaving 6 bases between. This CDR3 comprises 13 residues. Germline CDR1 and CDR2: SGHNT and YYREEE (reference sequence). Assay: immunoSEQ multiplex PCR; the TCRdb copy retains only in-frame clones and omits some. This repertoire shows some 100,000 clones, approximately 90% found once; its top ten account for approximately 0.3%. Study-wide results and caveats: Undetermined was the antigen specificity of the expanded peripheral T cells.

This clonotype was obtained from an adult with an advanced solid tumor such as melanoma, head and neck, liver or kidney cancer. The chain carries TRBV5-4 and TRBJ2-5, with D perhaps TRBD2 (6 bases). The material sequenced was CD4+ or CD8+ T cells sorted from blood, taken in a trial of the OX40 agonist ivuxolimab. The CDR3 loop reads CASSLVAEETQYF. In DNA, the CDR3 is TGTGCCAGCAGCTTGGTAGCGGAAGAGACCCAGTACTTC.